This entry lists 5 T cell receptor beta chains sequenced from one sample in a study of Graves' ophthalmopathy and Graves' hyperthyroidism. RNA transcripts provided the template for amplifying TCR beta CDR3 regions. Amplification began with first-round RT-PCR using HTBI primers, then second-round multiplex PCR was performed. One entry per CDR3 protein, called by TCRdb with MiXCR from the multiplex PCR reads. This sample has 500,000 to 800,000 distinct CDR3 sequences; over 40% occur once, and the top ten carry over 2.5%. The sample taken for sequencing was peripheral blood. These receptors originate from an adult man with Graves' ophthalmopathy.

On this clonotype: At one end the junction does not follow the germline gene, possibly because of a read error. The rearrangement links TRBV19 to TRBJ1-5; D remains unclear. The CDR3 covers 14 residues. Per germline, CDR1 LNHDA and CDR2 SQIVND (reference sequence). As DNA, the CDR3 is TGTACCAGTAGTATAGCTTCAGGAGCACAGCCCCAGCATTTT. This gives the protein CTSSIASGAQPQHF.

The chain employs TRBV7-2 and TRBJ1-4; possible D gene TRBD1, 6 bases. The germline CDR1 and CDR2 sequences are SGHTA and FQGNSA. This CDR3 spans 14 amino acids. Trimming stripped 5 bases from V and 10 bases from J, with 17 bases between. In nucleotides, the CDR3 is TGTGCCAGCAGCCAAGCGGGGGGCCTGGGAAAACTGTTTTTT. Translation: CASSQAGGLGKLFF.

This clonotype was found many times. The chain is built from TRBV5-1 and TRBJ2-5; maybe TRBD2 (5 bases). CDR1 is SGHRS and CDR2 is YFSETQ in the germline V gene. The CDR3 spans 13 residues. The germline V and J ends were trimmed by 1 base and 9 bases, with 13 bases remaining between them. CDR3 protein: CASSLTERAAQYF. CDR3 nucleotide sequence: TGCGCCAGCAGCTTGACAGAGCGAGCGGCCCAGTACTTC.

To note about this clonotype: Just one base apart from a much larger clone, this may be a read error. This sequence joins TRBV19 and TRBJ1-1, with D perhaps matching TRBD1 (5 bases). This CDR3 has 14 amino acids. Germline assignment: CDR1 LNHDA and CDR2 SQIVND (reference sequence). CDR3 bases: TGTGCCAGTAGTCGAAGACAGAAGAACACTGAAGCTCTCTTT. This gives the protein CASSRRQKNTEALF.

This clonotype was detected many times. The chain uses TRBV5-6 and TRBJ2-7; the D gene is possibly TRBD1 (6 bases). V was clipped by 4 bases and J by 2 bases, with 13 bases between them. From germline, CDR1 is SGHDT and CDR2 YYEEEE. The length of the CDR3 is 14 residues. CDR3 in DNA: TGTGCCAGCAGCATGCCACAGGGTCCCTACGAGCAGTACTTC. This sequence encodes CASSMPQGPYEQYF.